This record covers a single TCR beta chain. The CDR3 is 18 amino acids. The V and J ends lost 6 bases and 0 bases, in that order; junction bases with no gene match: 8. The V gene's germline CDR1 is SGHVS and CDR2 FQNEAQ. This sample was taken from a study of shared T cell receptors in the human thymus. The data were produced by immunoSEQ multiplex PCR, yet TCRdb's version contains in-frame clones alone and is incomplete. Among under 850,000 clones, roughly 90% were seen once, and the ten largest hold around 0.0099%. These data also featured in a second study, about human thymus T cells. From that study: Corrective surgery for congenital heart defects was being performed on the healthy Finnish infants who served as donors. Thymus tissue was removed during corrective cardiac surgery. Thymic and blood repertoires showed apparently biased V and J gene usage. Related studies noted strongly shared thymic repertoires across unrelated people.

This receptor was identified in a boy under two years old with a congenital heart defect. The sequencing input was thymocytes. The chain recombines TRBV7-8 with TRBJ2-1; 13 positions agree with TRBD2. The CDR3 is CASSSGLAGPSSYNEQFF. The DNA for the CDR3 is TGTGCCAGCAGTTCGGGACTAGCGGGGCCGAGCTCCTACAATGAGCAGTTCTTC.